This TCR beta chain was recorded in a study of Graves' ophthalmopathy and Graves' hyperthyroidism. Among the hyperthyroidism patients, all were newly diagnosed, aged 18 to 65, with under 2 months' duration. Symptoms, serum thyroxine and TRAb, thyroid ultrasound, and orbital computed tomography formed the diagnostic basis. The CDR3 loop spans 14 amino acids. Germline V gene sequence: CDR1 SGHTA, CDR2 FQGNSA. Turning to this clonotype: Sequence at one end of the junction differs from germline and may be a read error.

From RNA, the CDR3 regions of TCR beta chains were amplified and sequenced. Second-round multiplex PCR came after first-round RT-PCR with HTBI primers. TCRdb redid the calling of the multiplex PCR reads with MiXCR, one entry per CDR3 protein. The data contain about 550,000 distinct CDR3 sequences, roughly 40% of them singletons. The source of this sequence is an adult man with Graves' hyperthyroidism. What was sequenced was peripheral blood or thyroid tissue (not recorded which). This rearrangement joins TRBV7-2 to TRBJ2-7; D is unclear. The CDR3: CASSLLGQTYGQYF. The DNA for the CDR3 is TGTGCCAGCAGCTTACTCGGTCAGACCTACGGGCAGTACTTC.